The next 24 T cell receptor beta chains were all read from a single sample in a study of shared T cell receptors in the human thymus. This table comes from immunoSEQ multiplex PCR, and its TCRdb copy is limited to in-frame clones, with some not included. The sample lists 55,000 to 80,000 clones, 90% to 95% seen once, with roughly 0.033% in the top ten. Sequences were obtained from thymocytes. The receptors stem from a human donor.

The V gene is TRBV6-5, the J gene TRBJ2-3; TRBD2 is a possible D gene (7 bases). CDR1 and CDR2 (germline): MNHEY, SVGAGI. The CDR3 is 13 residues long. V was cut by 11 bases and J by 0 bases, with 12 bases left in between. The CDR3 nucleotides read TGTGCCGCCCGGGGGGCGAGCACAGATACGCAGTATTTT. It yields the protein CAARGASTDTQYF.

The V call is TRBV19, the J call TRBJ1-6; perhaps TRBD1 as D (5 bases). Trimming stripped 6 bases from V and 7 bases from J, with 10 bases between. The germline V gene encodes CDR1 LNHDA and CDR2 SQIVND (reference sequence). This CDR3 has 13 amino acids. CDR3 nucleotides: TGTGCCAGTAGGACAAGGGACAATTCACCCCTCCACTTT. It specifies CASRTRDNSPLHF.

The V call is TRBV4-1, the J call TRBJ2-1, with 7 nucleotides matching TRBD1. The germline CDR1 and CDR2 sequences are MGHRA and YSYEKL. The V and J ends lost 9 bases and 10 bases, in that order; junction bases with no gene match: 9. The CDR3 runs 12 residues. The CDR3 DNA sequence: TGCGCCAGACATACAGGGGCGCTAGAGCAGTTCTTC. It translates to CARHTGALEQFF.

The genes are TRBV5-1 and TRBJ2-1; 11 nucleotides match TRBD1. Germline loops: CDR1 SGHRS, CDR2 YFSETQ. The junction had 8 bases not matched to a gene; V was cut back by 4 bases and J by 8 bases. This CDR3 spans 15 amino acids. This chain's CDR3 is CASSDRTGGADEQFF. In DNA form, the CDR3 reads TGCGCCAGCAGCGACCGGACAGGGGGCGCGGATGAGCAGTTCTTC.

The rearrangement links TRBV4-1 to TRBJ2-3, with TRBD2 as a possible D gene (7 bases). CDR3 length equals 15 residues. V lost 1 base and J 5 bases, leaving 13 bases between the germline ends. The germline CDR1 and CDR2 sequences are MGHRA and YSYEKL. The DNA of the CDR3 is TGCGCCAGCAGCCAAGGGGGGGGCATTAGAGATACGCAGTATTTT. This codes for CASSQGGGIRDTQYF.

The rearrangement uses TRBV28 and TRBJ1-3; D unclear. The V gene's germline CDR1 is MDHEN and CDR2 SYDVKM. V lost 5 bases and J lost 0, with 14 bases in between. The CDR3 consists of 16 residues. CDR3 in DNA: TGTGCCAGCAGTCCTCGACACATACACTCTGGAAACACCATATATTTT. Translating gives CASSPRHIHSGNTIYF.

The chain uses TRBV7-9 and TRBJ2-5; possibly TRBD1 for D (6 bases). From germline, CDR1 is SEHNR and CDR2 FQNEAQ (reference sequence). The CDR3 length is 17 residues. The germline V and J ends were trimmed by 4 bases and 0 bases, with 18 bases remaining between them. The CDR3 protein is CASSSDRRTPYQETQYF. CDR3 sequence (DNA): TGTGCCAGCAGCTCAGACAGGAGGACCCCGTACCAAGAGACCCAGTACTTC. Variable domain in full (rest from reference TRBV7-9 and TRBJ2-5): DTGVSQNPRHKITKRGQNVTFRCDPISEHNRLYWYRQTLGQGPEFLTYFQNEAQLEKSRLLSDRFSAERPKGSFSTLEIQRTEQGDSAMYLCASSSDRRTPYQETQYFGPGTRLLVL.

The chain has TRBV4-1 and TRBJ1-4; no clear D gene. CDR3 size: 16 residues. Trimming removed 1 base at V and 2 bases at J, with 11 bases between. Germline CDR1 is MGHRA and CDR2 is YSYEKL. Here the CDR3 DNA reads TGCGCCAGCAGCCAAGCAACCCCGCTGACTAATGAAAAACTGTTTTTT. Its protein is CASSQATPLTNEKLFF.

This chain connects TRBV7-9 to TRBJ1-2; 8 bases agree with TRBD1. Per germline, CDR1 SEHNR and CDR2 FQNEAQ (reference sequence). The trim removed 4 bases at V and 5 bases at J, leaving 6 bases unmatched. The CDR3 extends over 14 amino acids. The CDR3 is CASSSGGKGYGYTF. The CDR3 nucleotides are TGTGCCAGCAGCTCAGGGGGCAAGGGGTATGGCTACACCTTC.

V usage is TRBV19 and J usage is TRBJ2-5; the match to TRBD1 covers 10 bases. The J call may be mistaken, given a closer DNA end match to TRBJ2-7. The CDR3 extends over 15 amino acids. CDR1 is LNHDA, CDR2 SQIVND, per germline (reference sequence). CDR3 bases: TGTGCCAGTAGTCCGGGGACAGGGGATCCCTACGAGCAGTACTTC. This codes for CASSPGTGDPYEQYF.

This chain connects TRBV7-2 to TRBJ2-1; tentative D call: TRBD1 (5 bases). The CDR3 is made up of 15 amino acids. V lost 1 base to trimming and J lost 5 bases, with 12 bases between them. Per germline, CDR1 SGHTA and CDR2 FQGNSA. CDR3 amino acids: CASSLVGQGHNEQFF. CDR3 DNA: TGTGCCAGCAGCTTAGTAGGCCAGGGCCACAATGAGCAGTTCTTC.

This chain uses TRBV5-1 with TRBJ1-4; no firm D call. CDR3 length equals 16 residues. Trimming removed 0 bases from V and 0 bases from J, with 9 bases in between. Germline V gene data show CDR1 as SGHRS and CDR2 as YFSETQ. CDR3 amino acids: CASSLGRQSTNEKLFF. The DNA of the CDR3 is TGCGCCAGCAGCTTGGGGCGGCAGTCAACTAATGAAAAACTGTTTTTT.

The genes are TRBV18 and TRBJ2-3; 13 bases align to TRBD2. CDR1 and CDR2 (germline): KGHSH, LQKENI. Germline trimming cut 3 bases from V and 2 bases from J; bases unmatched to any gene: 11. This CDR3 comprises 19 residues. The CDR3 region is CASSPLPMGLAGITDTQYF. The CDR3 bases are TGTGCCAGCTCACCTCTACCCATGGGACTAGCGGGGATCACAGATACGCAGTATTTT.

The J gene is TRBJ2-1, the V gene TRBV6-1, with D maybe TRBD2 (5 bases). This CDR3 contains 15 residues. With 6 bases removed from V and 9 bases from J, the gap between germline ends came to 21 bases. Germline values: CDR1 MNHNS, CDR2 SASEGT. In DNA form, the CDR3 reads TGTGCCAGCAGCGCTCCGAAGGTGTGTGGGAGTGAGCAGTTCTTC. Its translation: CASSAPKVCGSEQFF.

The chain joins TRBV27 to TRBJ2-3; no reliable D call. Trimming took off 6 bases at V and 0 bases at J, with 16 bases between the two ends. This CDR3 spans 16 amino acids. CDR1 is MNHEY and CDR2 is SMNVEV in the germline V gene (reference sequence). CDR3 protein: CASRDLDDPSTDTQYF. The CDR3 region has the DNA TGTGCCAGCAGGGATCTAGACGATCCGAGCACAGATACGCAGTATTTT.

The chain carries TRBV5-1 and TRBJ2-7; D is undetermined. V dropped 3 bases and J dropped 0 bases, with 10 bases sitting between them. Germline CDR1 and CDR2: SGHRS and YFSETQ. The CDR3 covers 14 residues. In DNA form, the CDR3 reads TGCGCCAGCAGCTCCTGGCCTAGCTCCTACGAGCAGTACTTC. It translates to CASSSWPSSYEQYF.

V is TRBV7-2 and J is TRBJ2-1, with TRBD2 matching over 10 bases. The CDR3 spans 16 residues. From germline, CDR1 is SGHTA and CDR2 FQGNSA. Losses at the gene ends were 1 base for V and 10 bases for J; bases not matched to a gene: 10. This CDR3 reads CASSLVASGGVDEQFF. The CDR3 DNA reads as TGTGCCAGCAGCTTAGTGGCTAGCGGGGGTGTGGACGAGCAGTTCTTC.

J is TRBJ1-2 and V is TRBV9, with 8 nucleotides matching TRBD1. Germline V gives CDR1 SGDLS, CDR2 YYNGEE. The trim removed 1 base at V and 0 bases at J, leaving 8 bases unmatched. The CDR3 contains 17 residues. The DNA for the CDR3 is TGTGCCAGCAGCGTAAGCAACTCGGGACAGGCTAACTATGGCTACACCTTC. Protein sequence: CASSVSNSGQANYGYTF.

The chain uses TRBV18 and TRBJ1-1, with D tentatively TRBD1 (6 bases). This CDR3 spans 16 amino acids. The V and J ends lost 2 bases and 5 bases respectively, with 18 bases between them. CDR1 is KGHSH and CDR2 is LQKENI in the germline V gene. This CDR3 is CASSPKKGDYQTEAFF. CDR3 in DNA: TGTGCCAGCTCACCAAAGAAGGGGGACTACCAAACTGAAGCTTTCTTT.

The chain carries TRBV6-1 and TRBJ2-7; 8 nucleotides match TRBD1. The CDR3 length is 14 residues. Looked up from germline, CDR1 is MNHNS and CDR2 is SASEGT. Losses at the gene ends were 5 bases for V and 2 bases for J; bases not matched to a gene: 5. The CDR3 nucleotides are TGTGCCAGCAGTACAGGACAGGGAACCTACGAGCAGTACTTC. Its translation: CASSTGQGTYEQYF.

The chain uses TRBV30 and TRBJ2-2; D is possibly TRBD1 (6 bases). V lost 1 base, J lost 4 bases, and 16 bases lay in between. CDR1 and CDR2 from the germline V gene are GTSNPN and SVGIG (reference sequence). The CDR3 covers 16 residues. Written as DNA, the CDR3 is TGTGCCTGGAGTGGGGCAAAGGACAGACTCACCGGGGAGCTGTTTTTT. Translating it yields CAWSGAKDRLTGELFF.

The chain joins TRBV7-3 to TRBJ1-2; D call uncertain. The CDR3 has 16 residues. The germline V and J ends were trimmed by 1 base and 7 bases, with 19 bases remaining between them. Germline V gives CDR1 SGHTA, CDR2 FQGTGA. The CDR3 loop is CASSLRFSWGKCGYTF. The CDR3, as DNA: TGTGCCAGCAGCTTAAGGTTCAGCTGGGGTAAGTGTGGCTACACCTTC. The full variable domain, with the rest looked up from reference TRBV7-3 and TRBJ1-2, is GAGVSQTPSNKVTEKGKYVELRCDPISGHTALYWYRQSLGQGPEFLIYFQGTGAADDSGLPNDRFFAVRPEGSVSTLKIQRTERGDSAVYLCASSLRFSWGKCGYTFGSGTRLTVV.

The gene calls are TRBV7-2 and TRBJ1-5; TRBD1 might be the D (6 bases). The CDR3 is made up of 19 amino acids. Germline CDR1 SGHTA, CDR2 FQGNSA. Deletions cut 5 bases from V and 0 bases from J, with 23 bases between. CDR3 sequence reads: CASSDTLITGKNSNQPQHF. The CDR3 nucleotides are TGTGCCAGCAGCGACACCCTCATTACAGGGAAAAATAGCAATCAGCCCCAGCATTTT.

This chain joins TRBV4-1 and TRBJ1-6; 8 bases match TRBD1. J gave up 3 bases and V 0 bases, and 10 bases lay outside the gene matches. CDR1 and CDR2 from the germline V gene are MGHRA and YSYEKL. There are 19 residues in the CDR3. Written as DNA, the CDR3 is TGCGCCAGCAGCCAAGACCGGAGAACAGGGGGTCACTATAATTCACCCCTCCACTTT. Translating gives CASSQDRRTGGHYNSPLHF.